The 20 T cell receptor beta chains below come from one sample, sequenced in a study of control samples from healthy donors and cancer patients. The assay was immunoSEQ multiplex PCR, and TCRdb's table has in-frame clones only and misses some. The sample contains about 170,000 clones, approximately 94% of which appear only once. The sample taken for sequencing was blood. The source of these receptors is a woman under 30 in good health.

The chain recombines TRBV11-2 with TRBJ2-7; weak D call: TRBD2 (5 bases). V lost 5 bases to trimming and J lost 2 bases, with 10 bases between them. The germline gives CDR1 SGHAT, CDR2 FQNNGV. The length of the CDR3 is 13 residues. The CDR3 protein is CASSPSPTYEQYF. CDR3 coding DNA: TGTGCCAGCAGCCCTAGCCCAACCTACGAGCAGTACTTC.

CDR3 loop: CASSLPPSPLHF. The CDR3 DNA sequence: TGTGCCAGCAGCTTACCCCCTTCACCCCTCCACTTT. The chain joins TRBV7-2 to TRBJ1-6; D is undetermined. Germline lookup yields CDR1 SGHTA and CDR2 FQGNSA. This CDR3 comprises 12 residues. V was shortened by 2 bases and J by 9 bases, with 5 bases between the two germline ends.

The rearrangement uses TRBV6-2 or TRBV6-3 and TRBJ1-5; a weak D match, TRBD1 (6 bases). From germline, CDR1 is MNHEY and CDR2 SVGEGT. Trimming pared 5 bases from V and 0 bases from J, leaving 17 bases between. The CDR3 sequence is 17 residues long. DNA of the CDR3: TGTGCCAGCAGTCACTGGCCCGGGACACCTAGCAATCAGCCCCAGCATTTT. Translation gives CASSHWPGTPSNQPQHF.

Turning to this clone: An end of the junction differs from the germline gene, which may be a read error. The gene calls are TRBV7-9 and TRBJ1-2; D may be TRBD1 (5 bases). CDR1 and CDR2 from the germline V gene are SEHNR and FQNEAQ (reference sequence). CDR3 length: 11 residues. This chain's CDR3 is CASSLARDDLF. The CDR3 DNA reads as TGTGCCAGCAGCTTAGCGCGGGACGACTTATTC.

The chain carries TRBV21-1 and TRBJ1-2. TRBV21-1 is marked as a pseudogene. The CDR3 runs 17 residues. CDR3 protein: CASSKIAIRAPNYGYTF. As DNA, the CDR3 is TGTGCCAGCAGCAAAATCGCAATACGGGCGCCTAACTATGGCTACACCTTC.

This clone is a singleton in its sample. The CDR3 DNA reads as TGTGCCAGCAGCACCTTGGGGGGGAACACTGAAGCTTTCTTT. Amino acids: CASSTLGGNTEAFF. The J gene is TRBJ1-1, the V gene TRBV9, with a possible D match to TRBD1 (5 bases). The germline V and J ends were trimmed by 4 bases and 1 base, with 11 bases remaining between them. The CDR3 consists of 14 residues. Per the germline V gene, CDR1 is SGDLS and CDR2 is YYNGEE.

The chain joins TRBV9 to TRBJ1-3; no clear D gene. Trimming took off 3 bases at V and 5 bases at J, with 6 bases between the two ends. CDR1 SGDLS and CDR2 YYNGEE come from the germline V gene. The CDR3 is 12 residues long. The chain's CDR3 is CASSGHRNTIYF. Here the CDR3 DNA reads TGTGCCAGCAGCGGACACAGAAACACCATATATTTT. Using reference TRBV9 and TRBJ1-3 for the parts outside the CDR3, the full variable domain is DSGVTQTPKHLITATGQRVTLRCSPRSGDLSVYWYQQSLDQGLQFLIQYYNGEERAKGNILERFSAQQFPDLHSELNLSSLELGDSALYFCASSGHRNTIYFGEGSWLTVV.

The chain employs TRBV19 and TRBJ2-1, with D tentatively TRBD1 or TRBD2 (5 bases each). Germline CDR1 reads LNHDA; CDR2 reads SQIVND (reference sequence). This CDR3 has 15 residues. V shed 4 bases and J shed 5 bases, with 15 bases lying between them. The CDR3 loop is CASSRGRDGNNEQFF. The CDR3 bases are TGTGCCAGTAGTAGGGGCCGGGACGGAAACAATGAGCAGTTCTTC.

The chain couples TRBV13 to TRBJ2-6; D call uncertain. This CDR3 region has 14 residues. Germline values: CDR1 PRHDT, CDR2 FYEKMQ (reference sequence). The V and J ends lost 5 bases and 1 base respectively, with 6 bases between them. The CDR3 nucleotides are TGTGCCAGCAGCCCCGAGTCTGGGGCCAACGTCCTGACTTTC. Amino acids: CASSPESGANVLTF. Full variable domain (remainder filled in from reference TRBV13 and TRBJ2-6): AAGVIQSPRHLIKEKRETATLKCYPIPRHDTVYWYQQGPGQDPQFLISFYEKMQSDKGSIPDRFSAQQFSDYHSELNMSSLELGDSALYFCASSPESGANVLTFGAGSRLTVL.

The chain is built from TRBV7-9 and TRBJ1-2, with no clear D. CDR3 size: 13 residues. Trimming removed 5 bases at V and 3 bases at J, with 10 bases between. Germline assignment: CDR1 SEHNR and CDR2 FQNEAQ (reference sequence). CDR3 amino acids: CASSLDTHYGYTF. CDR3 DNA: TGTGCCAGCAGCCTTGACACCCACTATGGCTACACCTTC.

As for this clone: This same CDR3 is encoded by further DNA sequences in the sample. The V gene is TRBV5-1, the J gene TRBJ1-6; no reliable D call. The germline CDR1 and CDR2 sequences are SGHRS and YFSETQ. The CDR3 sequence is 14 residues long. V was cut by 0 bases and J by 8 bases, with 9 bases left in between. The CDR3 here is CASSLGLRDSPLHF. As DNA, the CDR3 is TGCGCCAGCAGCTTGGGGCTTCGGGATTCACCCCTCCACTTT.

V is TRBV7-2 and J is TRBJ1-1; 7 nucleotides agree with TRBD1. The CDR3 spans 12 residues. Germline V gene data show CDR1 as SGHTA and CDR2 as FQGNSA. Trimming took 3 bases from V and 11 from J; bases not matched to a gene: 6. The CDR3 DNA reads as TGTGCCAGCAGCTTTCAACAGGGGAGCGCTTTCTTT. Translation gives CASSFQQGSAFF.

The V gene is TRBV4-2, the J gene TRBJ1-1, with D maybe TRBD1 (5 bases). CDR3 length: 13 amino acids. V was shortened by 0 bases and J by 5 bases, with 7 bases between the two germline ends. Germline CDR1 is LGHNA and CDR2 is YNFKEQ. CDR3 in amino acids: CASSQDGGTEAFF. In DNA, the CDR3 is TGTGCCAGCAGCCAAGATGGGGGGACTGAAGCTTTCTTT.

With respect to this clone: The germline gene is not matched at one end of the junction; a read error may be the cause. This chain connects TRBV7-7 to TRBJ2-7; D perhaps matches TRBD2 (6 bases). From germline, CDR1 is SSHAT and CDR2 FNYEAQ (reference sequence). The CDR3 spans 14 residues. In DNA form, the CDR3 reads TGTGCTAGCAGCCCGTATGAACTAGCTCCCGAGCAGTACTTC. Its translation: CASSPYELAPEQYF. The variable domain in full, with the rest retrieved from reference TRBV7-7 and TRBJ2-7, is GAGVSQSPRYKVTKRGQDVTLRCDPISSHATLYWYQQALGQGPEFLTYFNYEAQPDKSGLPSDRFSAERPEGSISTLTIQRTEQRDSAMYRCASSPYELAPEQYFGPGTRLTVT.

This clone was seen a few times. Here the CDR3 DNA reads TGTGCCAGCAGCTCTTCCCGACAGTCCTACGAGCAGTACTTC. It is translated as CASSSSRQSYEQYF. V is TRBV7-2 and J is TRBJ2-7, with D possibly being TRBD1 (5 bases). The CDR3 extends over 14 amino acids. V was clipped by 4 bases and J by 1 base, with 11 bases between them. Germline loops: CDR1 SGHTA, CDR2 FQGNSA.

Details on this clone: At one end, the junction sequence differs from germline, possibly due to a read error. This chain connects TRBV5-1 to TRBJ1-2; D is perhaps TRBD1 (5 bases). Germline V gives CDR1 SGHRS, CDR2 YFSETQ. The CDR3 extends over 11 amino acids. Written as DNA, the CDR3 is TGCGCCACCAGCAAAGGGGCTGGCTACACCTTC. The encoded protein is CATSKGAGYTF.

The CDR3 nucleotides read TGTGCCAGCAGCTTCCTAACGGATAAACCGGACGCTTTCTTT. Its translation is CASSFLTDKPDAFF. This chain uses TRBV11-2 with TRBJ1-1; unclear D gene. V was pared by 3 bases and J by 11 bases, with 19 bases between. The CDR3 spans 14 residues. Germline V gives CDR1 SGHAT, CDR2 FQNNGV. Variable domain in full (rest from reference TRBV11-2 and TRBJ1-1): EAGVAQSPRYKIIEKRQSVAFWCNPISGHATLYWYQQILGQGPKLLIQFQNNGVVDDSQLPKDRFSAERLKGVDSTLKIQPAKLEDSAVYLCASSFLTDKPDAFFGQGTRLTVV.

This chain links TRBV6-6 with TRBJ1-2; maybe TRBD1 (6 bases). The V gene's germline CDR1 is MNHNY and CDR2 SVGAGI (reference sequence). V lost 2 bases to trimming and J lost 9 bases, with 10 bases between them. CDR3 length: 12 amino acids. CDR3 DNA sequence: TGTGCCAGCAGTTACGACGGACAGCGCTACACCTTC. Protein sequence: CASSYDGQRYTF.

The DNA for the CDR3 is TGTGCCAGCAGTCTACGACAGCTATACGAGCAGTACTTC. Protein product: CASSLRQLYEQYF. J is TRBJ2-7 and V is TRBV28; D possibly corresponds to TRBD1 (5 bases). Germline loops: CDR1 MDHEN, CDR2 SYDVKM. The CDR3 has 13 residues. V shed 5 bases and J shed 4 bases, with 12 bases lying between them.

The CDR3 reads CASSFGDPPLHF. CDR3 nucleotides: TGTGCCAGCAGCTTCGGGGACCCACCCCTCCACTTT. The rearrangement uses TRBV11-2 and TRBJ1-6, with D perhaps TRBD1 (5 bases). The germline gives CDR1 SGHAT, CDR2 FQNNGV. With 3 bases removed from V and 11 bases from J, the gap between germline ends came to 8 bases. The CDR3 is made up of 12 amino acids.